In this sample, the clone carrying this T cell receptor beta chain turned up once. CDR1 is SGHRS, CDR2 YFSETQ, per germline. V was cut by 4 bases and J by 4 bases, with 15 bases left in between. This CDR3 comprises 15 residues. Some clones are missing from TCRdb's copy, which holds only in-frame ones; the method was immunoSEQ multiplex PCR. The sample has some 50,000 clones; around 87% are singletons. The data belong to a study of blood T cell repertoires in COVID-19. This chain connects TRBV5-1 to TRBJ1-3, with D possibly being TRBD1 (5 bases). This clonotype originated in a woman aged 80 or over with COVID-19, enrolled during active disease. Sequenced input: peripheral blood. CDR3 sequence (DNA): TGCGCCAGCAGCCCGGGACTGCAAAGGGGAAACACCATATATTTT. It yields the protein CASSPGLQRGNTIYF.